A single T cell receptor (beta chain) is shown here with its context. The antigen remains unidentified. This specimen belongs to a study of cytomegalovirus exposure and HLA in healthy donors. Study as a whole: Unique TCRs from HLA-typed donors, about 78 million of them, were held in an early data release.

Vbeta (60) and Jbeta (13) primers were used in the PCR. This table comes from immunoSEQ multiplex PCR, and its TCRdb copy is limited to in-frame clones, with some not included. The sample includes some 150,000 clones, about 79% of them seen just once. Study conclusions and caveats: The listing of 150 to 200 TCR beta chains classed them as cytomegalovirus-associated. As confirmed in vitro, a few CMV-associated chains were specific for CMV antigens.

The CDR3 is made up of 14 amino acids. V lost 7 bases, J lost 0 bases, and 6 bases stayed unmatched. CDR1 is SGHRS and CDR2 is YFSETQ in the germline V gene. At collection, donors were nominally healthy, but unrecorded immune exposures were probable. The chain employs TRBV5-1 and TRBJ2-7, with 8 bases fitting TRBD1. The origin of this receptor is a female donor in good health and CMV-seronegative. Sequencing used PBMCs. The CDR3: CASYPGQVSYEQYF. The CDR3 bases are TGCGCCAGCTACCCGGGACAGGTCTCCTACGAGCAGTACTTC.